A single sample gave rise to the 14 T cell receptor beta chains below, sequenced in a study of T cell responses to AZD1222 COVID-19 vaccine. Profiled with immunoSEQ multiplex PCR; TCRdb holds only in-frame clones, not every one. Altogether some 130,000 clones are present, more than 80% being singletons, with the ten largest covering 4.1%. Sequencing used peripheral blood, obtained on day 0 of AZD1222 vaccination. Every receptor here comes from an adult in good health.

This chain connects TRBV7-2 to TRBJ1-2; 9 bases align to TRBD1. The germline V gene encodes CDR1 SGHTA and CDR2 FQGNSA. The CDR3 covers 14 residues. Trimming took 5 bases from V and 8 from J; bases not matched to a gene: 9. This chain's CDR3 is CASSPQTGGKGYTF. CDR3 nucleotide sequence: TGTGCCAGCAGCCCCCAGACAGGGGGAAAGGGCTACACCTTC.

This clone has only one observation. The CDR3 DNA follows: TGTGCCAGCAGCTGGAGCAAATCTACTGGAAACACCATATATTTT. It codes for CASSWSKSTGNTIYF. The chain carries TRBV6-5 and TRBJ1-3; D unresolved. CDR1 and CDR2 (germline): MNHEY, SVGAGI. The CDR3 sequence is 15 residues long. Trimming took off 6 bases at V and 2 bases at J, with 14 bases between the two ends.

The chain carries TRBV5-1 and TRBJ2-5; 7 nucleotides match TRBD1. This CDR3 contains 14 residues. CDR1 and CDR2 from the germline V gene are SGHRS and YFSETQ. The junction had 6 bases not matched to a gene; V was cut back by 4 bases and J by 3 bases. This chain's CDR3 is CASSPGTEKETQYF. CDR3 nucleotides: TGCGCCAGCAGCCCCGGGACAGAAAAAGAGACCCAGTACTTC.

This rearrangement joins TRBV3-1 (or the pseudogene TRBV3-2) to TRBJ2-3; 8 nucleotides match TRBD2. Trimming at V came to 4 bases and at J to 11 bases, leaving 11 bases not matched to a gene. Germline V lookup: CDR1 LGHDT, CDR2 YNNKEL (reference sequence). CDR3 size: 14 residues. The CDR3 loop is CASSPPAGTREQYF. As DNA, the CDR3 is TGTGCCAGCAGCCCACCAGCCGGGACTAGAGAGCAGTATTTT.

V gene TRBV28 combines with J gene TRBJ2-2; possible D gene TRBD2, 6 bases. V was clipped by 2 bases and J by 1 base, with 8 bases between them. Germline V gives CDR1 MDHEN, CDR2 SYDVKM. The CDR3 sequence is 15 residues long. The DNA of the CDR3 is TGTGCCAGCAGTTTAGGGGGACTGAACACCGGGGAGCTGTTTTTT. It yields the protein CASSLGGLNTGELFF.

The chain uses TRBV28 and TRBJ1-4, with TRBD1 matching 7 bases. The CDR3 covers 16 residues. Germline trimming cut 4 bases from V and 4 bases from J; bases unmatched to any gene: 9. Germline CDR1 reads MDHEN; CDR2 reads SYDVKM. CDR3 residues: CASSSRRQGLNEKLFF. For the CDR3, the DNA is TGTGCCAGCAGTTCCCGCCGACAGGGCCTTAATGAAAAACTGTTTTTT.

The chain has TRBV7-2 and TRBJ1-1; 12 positions agree with TRBD1. The CDR3 sequence is 19 residues long. J was trimmed by 1 base and V by 5 bases; bases with no gene match: 14. Germline CDR1 and CDR2: SGHTA and FQGNSA. The CDR3 spells CASSVVAPGQGATNTEAFF. The CDR3 bases are TGTGCCAGCAGCGTCGTCGCCCCGGGACAGGGGGCGACGAACACTGAAGCTTTCTTT. Full variable domain (remainder filled in from reference TRBV7-2 and TRBJ1-1): GAGVSQSPSNKVTEKGKDVELRCDPISGHTALYWYRQSLGQGLEFLIYFQGNSAPDKSGLPSDRFSAERTGGSVSTLTIQRTQQEDSAVYLCASSVVAPGQGATNTEAFFGQGTRLTVV.

This chain joins TRBV13 and TRBJ1-1, with 11 bases aligning to TRBD1. Germline trimming cut 4 bases from V and 5 bases from J; bases unmatched to any gene: 6. The CDR3 length is 15 residues. Germline assignment: CDR1 PRHDT and CDR2 FYEKMQ (reference sequence). CDR3 residues: CASSSGQGARTEAFF. DNA for the CDR3: TGTGCCAGCAGCTCCGGACAGGGGGCGAGAACTGAAGCTTTCTTT.

This clone occurred once. This sequence joins TRBV5-1 and TRBJ2-7; no definite D call. There are 14 residues in the CDR3. V was pared by 2 bases and J by 2 bases, with 11 bases between. CDR1 SGHRS and CDR2 YFSETQ come from the germline V gene. CDR3 residues: CASSLRAHTYEQYF. For the CDR3, the DNA is TGCGCCAGCAGCTTAAGGGCACATACCTACGAGCAGTACTTC.

This clone came up once. The rearrangement links TRBV9 to TRBJ2-5; the D gene is possibly TRBD1 (6 bases). This CDR3 spans 15 amino acids. Germline V gene sequence: CDR1 SGDLS, CDR2 YYNGEE. The V end was cut by 0 bases, the J end by 1 base, with 10 bases between. This chain's CDR3 is CASSVGAGAQETQYF. Written as DNA, the CDR3 is TGTGCCAGCAGCGTAGGGGCAGGGGCCCAAGAGACCCAGTACTTC.

This clone was observed a handful of times. The chain has TRBV5-1 and TRBJ2-7, with TRBD2 as a possible D gene (6 bases). The CDR3 is 13 amino acids. CDR1 and CDR2 (germline): SGHRS, YFSETQ. V shed 0 bases and J shed 7 bases, with 11 bases lying between them. The CDR3 DNA reads TGCGCCAGCAGCTTGGGGGCAGGGAGGGAGCAGTACTTC. Translation: CASSLGAGREQYF.

This clone was counted between two and nine times. V usage is TRBV5-1 and J usage is TRBJ2-3; D may be TRBD2 (5 bases). The CDR3 has 18 amino acids. Trimming left V 0 bases short and J 4 bases short, with 21 bases between. Germline lookup yields CDR1 SGHRS and CDR2 YFSETQ. CDR3 DNA sequence: TGCGCCAGCAGCTTGGCCAGTGTCGGGGTCCGGGGTTCAGATACGCAGTATTTT. It codes for CASSLASVGVRGSDTQYF.

This chain links TRBV6-4 with TRBJ1-2; 10 bases agree with TRBD1. CDR3 length: 15 amino acids. Per germline, CDR1 MRHNA and CDR2 SNTAGT. V lost 4 bases, J lost 7 bases, and 9 bases stayed unmatched. The CDR3 is CASSATATGGFGYTF. CDR3 coding DNA: TGTGCCAGCAGTGCAACCGCGACAGGGGGCTTTGGCTACACCTTC.

This clone came up once. V is TRBV7-3 and J is TRBJ1-2; the match to TRBD1 covers 12 bases. Trimming cost V 0 bases and J 6 bases; bases outside gene matches: 8. Per the germline V gene, CDR1 is SGHTA and CDR2 is FQGTGA. The CDR3 contains 17 residues. CDR3 sequence reads: CASSLTTRGQGADGYTF. CDR3 sequence (DNA): TGTGCCAGCAGCTTAACTACTCGGGGACAGGGGGCGGATGGCTACACCTTC.